This TCR beta chain was retrieved from a study of cytomegalovirus exposure and HLA in healthy donors. PCR used 60 Vbeta primers and 13 Jbeta primers. TCRdb's copy holds only in-frame clones and misses some; the assay was immunoSEQ multiplex PCR. The repertoire holds 150,000 to 200,000 clones, with around nine tenths as singletons. The CDR3 loop spans 16 amino acids. CDR1 is SGDLS and CDR2 is YYNGEE in the germline V gene. J was trimmed by 0 bases and V by 5 bases; bases with no gene match: 5. Notes on the study in general: HLA-A and HLA-B allele assignments for most subjects were reportedly predicted accurately using TCR beta sequences.

Comments on this clone: Its matching antigen is unknown.

This clonotype was sampled from a woman younger than 35 in good health and CMV-seronegative. This chain connects TRBV9 to TRBJ2-2, with 9 bases matching TRBD1. The sample comprised PBMCs. Written as DNA, the CDR3 is TGTGCCAGCAGGGAGGGACAGGGTCCGAACACCGGGGAGCTGTTTTTT. Its protein is CASREGQGPNTGELFF. Together with reference TRBV9 and TRBJ2-2, the CDR3 gives the full variable domain: DSGVTQTPKHLITATGQRVTLRCSPRSGDLSVYWYQQSLDQGLQFLIQYYNGEERAKGNILERFSAQQFPDLHSELNLSSLELGDSALYFCASREGQGPNTGELFFGEGSRLTVL.